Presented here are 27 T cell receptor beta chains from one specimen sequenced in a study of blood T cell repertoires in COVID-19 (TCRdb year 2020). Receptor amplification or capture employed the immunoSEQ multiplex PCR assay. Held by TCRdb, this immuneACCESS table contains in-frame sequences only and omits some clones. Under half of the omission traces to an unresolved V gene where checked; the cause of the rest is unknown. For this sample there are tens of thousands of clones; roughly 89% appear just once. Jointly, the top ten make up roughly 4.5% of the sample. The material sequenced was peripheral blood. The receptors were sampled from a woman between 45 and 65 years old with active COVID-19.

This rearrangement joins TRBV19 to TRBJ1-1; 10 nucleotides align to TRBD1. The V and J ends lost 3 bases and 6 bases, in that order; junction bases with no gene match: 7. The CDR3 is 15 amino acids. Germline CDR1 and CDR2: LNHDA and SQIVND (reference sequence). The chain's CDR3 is CASSIGTGVRAEAFF. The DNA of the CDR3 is TGTGCCAGTAGTATCGGGACAGGGGTCCGGGCTGAAGCTTTCTTT.

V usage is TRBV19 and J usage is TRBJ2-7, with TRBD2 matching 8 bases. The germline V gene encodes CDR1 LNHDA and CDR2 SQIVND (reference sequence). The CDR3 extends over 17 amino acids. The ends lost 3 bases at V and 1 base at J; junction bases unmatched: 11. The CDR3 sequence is CASSIAPTSGGSYEQYF. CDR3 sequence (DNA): TGTGCCAGTAGTATCGCCCCTACTAGCGGAGGTTCCTACGAGCAGTACTTC.

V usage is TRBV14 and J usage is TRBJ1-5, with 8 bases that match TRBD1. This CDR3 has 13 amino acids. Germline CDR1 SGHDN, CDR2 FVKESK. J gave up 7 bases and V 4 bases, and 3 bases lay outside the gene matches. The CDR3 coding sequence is TGTGCCAGCAGCCTGACAGGGGAACAGCCCCAGCATTTT. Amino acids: CASSLTGEQPQHF.

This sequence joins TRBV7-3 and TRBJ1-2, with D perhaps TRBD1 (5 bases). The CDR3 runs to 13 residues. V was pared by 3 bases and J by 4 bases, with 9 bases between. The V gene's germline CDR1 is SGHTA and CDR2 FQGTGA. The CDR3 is CASSLGGGYGYTF. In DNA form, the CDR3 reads TGTGCCAGCAGCTTGGGGGGTGGCTATGGCTACACCTTC. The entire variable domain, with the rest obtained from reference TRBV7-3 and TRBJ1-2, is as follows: GAGVSQTPSNKVTEKGKYVELRCDPISGHTALYWYRQSLGQGPEFLIYFQGTGAADDSGLPNDRFFAVRPEGSVSTLKIQRTERGDSAVYLCASSLGGGYGYTFGSGTRLTVV.

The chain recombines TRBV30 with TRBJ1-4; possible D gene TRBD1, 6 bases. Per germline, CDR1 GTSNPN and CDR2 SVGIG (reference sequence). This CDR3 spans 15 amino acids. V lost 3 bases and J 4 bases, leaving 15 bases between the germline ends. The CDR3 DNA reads TGTGCCTGGAGGGCCCCGGGGGGACATAATGAAAAACTGTTTTTT. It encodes CAWRAPGGHNEKLFF.

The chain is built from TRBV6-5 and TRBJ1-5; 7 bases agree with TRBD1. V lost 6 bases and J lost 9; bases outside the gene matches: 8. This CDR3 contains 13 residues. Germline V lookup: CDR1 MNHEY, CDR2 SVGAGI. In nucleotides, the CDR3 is TGTGCCAGCAGCCAGGACAGGTCAAGGCCCCAGCATTTT. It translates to CASSQDRSRPQHF.

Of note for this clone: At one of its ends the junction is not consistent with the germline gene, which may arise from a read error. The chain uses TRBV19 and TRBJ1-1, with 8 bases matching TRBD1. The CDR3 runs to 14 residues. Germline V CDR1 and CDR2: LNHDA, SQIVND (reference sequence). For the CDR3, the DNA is TGTGCCAGTAGGATAGACAGGGGAGACACTGAAGCTTTCTTT. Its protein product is CASRIDRGDTEAFF.

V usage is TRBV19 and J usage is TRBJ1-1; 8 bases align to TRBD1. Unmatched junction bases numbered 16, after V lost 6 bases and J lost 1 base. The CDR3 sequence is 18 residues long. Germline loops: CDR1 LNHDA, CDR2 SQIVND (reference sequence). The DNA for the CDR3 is TGTGCCAGTAGACCAACCAGGACAGGGCGCTCTCGGAACACTGAAGCTTTCTTT. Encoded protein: CASRPTRTGRSRNTEAFF. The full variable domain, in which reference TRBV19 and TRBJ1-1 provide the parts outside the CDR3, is DGGITQSPKYLFRKEGQNVTLSCEQNLNHDAMYWYRQDPGQGLRLIYYSQIVNDFQKGDIAEGYSVSREKKESFPLTVTSAQKNPTAFYLCASRPTRTGRSRNTEAFFGQGTRLTVV.

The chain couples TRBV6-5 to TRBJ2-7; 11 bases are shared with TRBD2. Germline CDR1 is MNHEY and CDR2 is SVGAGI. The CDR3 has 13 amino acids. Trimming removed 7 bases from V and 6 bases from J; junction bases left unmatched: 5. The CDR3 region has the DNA TGTGCCAGCAAAACTAGCGGGAGACCCGAGCAGTACTTC. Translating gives CASKTSGRPEQYF.

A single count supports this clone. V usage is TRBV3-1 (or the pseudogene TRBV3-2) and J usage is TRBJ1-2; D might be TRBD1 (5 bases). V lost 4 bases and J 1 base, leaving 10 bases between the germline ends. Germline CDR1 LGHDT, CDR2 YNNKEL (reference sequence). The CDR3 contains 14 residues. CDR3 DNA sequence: TGTGCCAGCAGCCCCGACAGATTTAACTATGGCTACACCTTC. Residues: CASSPDRFNYGYTF.

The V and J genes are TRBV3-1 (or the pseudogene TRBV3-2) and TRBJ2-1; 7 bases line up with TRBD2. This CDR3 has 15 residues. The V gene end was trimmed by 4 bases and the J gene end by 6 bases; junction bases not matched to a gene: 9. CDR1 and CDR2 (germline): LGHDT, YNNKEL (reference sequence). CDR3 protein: CASSRRQREGNEQFF. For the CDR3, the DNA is TGTGCCAGCAGCCGAAGACAAAGGGAGGGCAATGAGCAGTTCTTC.

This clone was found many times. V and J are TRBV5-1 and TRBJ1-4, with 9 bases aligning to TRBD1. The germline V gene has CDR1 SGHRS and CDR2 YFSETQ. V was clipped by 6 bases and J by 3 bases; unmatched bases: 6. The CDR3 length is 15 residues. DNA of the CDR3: TGCGCCAGCAAGGGAGGGGACAGGGCTAATGAAAAACTGTTTTTT. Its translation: CASKGGDRANEKLFF.

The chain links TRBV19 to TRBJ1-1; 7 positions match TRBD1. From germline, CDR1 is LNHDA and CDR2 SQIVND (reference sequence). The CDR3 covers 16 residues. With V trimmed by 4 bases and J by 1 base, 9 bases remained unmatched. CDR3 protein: CASSNRQGLPNTEAFF. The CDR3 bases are TGTGCCAGTAGTAACCGACAGGGACTTCCGAACACTGAAGCTTTCTTT.

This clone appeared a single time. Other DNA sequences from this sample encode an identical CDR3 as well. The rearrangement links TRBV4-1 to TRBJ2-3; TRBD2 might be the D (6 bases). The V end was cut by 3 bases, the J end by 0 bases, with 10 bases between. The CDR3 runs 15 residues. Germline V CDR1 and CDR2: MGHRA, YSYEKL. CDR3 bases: TGCGCCAGCAGCCACCTTAGCGGTAGCACAGATACGCAGTATTTT. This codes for CASSHLSGSTDTQYF.

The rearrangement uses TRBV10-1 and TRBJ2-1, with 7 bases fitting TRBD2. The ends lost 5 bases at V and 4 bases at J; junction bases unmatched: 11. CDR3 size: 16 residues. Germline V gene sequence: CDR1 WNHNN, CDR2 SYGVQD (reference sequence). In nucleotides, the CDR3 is TGCGCCAGCAGTCTTCGGGCGGGAGACTCTTACAATGAGCAGTTCTTC. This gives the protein CASSLRAGDSYNEQFF.

CDR3 protein: CASSYWGDYEQYF. CDR3 sequence (DNA): TGTGCCAGCAGTTACTGGGGGGACTACGAGCAGTACTTC. J is TRBJ2-7 and V is TRBV6-5, with a weak D call TRBD2 (6 bases). CDR3 length: 13 residues. CDR1 MNHEY and CDR2 SVGAGI come from the germline V gene. The V gene lost 1 base and the J gene lost 3 bases, with 7 bases spanning the gap.

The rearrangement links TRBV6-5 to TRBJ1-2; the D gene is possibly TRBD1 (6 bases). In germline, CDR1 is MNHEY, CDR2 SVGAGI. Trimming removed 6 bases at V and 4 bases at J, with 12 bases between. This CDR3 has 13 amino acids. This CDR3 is CASRLTGAYGYTF. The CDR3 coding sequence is TGTGCCAGCAGACTGACAGGAGCCTATGGCTACACCTTC.

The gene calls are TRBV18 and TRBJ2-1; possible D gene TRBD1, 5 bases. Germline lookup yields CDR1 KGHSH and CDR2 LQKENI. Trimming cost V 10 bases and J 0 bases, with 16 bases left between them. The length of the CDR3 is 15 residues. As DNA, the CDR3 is TGTGCCATCACCCCGACAGAGAGCTCCTACAATGAGCAGTTCTTC. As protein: CAITPTESSYNEQFF.

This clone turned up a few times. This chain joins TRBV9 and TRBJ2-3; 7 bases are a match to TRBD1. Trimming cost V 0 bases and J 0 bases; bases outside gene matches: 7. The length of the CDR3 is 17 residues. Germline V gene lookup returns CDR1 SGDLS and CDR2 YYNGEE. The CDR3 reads CASSVGPGTVSTDTQYF. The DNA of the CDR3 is TGTGCCAGCAGCGTAGGTCCCGGGACAGTGAGCACAGATACGCAGTATTTT.

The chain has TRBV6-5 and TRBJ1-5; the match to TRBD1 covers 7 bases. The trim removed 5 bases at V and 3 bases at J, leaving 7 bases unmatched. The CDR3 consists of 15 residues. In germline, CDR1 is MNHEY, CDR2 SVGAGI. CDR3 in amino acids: CASSHPGTVNQPQHF. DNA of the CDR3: TGTGCCAGCAGTCACCCCGGGACAGTCAATCAGCCCCAGCATTTT.

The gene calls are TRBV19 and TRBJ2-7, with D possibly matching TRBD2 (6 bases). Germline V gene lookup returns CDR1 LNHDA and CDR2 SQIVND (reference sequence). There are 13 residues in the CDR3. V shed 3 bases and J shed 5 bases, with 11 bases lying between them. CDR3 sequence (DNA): TGTGCCAGTAGTATGGCAGGAGGGAACGAGCAGTACTTC. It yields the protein CASSMAGGNEQYF.

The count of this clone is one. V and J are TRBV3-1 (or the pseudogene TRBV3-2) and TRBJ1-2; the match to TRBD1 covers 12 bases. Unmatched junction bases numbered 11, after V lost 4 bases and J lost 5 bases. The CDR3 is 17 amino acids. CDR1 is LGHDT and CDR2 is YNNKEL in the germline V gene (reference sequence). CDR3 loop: CASSPGTGGKLLYGYTF. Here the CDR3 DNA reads TGTGCCAGCAGCCCCGGGACAGGGGGCAAGCTTCTTTATGGCTACACCTTC.

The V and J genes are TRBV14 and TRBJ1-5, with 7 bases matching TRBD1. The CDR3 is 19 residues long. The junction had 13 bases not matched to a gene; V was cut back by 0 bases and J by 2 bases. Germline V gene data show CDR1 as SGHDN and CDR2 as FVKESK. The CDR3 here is CASSQDKGARDSGNQPQHF. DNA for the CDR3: TGTGCCAGCAGCCAAGATAAGGGGGCAAGAGATTCTGGCAATCAGCCCCAGCATTTT.

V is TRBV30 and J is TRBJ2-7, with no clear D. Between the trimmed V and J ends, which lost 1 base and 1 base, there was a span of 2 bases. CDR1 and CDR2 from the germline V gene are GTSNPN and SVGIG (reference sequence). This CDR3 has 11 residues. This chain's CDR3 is CAWSASYEQYF. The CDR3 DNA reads TGTGCCTGGAGTGCGTCCTACGAGCAGTACTTC.

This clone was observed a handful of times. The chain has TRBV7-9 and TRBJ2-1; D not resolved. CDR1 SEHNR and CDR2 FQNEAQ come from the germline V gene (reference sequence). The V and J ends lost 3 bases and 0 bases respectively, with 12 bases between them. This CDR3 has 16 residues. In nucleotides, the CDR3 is TGTGCCAGCAGCTTTCCCGTCCTGAGCTCCTACAATGAGCAGTTCTTC. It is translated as CASSFPVLSSYNEQFF.

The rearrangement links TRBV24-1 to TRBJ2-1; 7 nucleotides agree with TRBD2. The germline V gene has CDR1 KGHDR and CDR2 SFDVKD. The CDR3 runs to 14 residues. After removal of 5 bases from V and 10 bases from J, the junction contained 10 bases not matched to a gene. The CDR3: CATSGSTGGGEQFF. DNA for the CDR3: TGTGCCACCAGTGGTTCGACTGGCGGGGGAGAGCAGTTCTTC.

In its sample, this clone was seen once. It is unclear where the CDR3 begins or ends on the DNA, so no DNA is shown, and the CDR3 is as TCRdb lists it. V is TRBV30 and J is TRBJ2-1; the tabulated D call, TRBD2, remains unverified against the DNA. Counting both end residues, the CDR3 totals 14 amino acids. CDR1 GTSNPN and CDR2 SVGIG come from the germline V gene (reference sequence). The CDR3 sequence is CAWGWGTSGSMEFF.